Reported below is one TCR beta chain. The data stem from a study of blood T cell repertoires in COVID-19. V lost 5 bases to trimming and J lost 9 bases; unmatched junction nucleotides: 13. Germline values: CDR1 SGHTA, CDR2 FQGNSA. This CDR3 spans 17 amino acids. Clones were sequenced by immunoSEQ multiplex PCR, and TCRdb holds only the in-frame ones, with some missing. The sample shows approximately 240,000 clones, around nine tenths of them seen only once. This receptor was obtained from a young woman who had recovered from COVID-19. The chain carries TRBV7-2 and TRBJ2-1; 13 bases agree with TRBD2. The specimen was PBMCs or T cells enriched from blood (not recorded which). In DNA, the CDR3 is TGTGCCAGCAGCGCCATGTCACTAGCGGGGGGGCCGGGTGAGCAGTTCTTC. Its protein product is CASSAMSLAGGPGEQFF.